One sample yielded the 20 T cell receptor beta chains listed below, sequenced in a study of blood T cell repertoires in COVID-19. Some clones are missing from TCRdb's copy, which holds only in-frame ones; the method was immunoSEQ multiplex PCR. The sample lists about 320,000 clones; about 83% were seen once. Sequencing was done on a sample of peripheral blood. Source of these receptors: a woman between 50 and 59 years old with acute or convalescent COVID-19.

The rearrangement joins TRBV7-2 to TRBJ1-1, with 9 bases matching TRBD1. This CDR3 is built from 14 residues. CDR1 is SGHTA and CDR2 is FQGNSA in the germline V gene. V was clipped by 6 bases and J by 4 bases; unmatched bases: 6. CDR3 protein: CASRDRGGGTEAFF. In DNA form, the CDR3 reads TGTGCCAGCAGAGACAGGGGGGGCGGCACTGAAGCTTTCTTT.

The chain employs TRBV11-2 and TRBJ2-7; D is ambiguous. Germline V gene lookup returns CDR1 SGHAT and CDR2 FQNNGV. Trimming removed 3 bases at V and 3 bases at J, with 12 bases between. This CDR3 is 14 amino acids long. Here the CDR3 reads CASSFSLTVYEQYF. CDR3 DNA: TGTGCCAGCAGCTTCTCCCTAACTGTCTACGAGCAGTACTTC.

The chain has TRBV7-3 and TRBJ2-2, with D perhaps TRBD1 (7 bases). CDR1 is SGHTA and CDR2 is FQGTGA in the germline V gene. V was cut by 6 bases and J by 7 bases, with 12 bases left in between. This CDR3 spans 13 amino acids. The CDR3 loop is CASSRGTDGELFF. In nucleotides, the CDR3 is TGTGCCAGCAGTCGCGGGACAGACGGGGAGCTGTTTTTT.

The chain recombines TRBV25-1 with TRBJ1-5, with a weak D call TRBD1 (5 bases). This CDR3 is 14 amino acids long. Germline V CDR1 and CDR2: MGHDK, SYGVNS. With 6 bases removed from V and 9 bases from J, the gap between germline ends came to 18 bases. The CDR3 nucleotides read TGTGCCAGCAGCGAACCCAGGGCGGTAGGGCCCCAGCATTTT. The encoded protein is CASSEPRAVGPQHF. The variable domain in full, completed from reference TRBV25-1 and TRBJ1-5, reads EADIYQTPRYLVIGTGKKITLECSQTMGHDKMYWYQQDPGMELHLIHYSYGVNSTEKGDLSSESTVSRIRTEHFPLTLESARPSHTSQYLCASSEPRAVGPQHFGDGTRLSIL.

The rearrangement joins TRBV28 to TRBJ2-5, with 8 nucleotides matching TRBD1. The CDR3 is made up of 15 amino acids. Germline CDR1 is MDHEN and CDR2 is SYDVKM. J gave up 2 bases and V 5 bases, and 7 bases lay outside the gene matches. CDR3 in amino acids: CASSPRDRHQETQYF. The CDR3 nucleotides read TGTGCCAGCAGTCCCCGGGACAGGCATCAAGAGACCCAGTACTTC.

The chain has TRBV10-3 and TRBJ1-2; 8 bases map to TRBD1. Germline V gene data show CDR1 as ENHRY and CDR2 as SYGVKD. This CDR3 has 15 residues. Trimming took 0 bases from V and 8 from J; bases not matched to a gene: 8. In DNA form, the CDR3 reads TGTGCCATCAGTGAGTCGAGGGCAGGGGGCTACGGCTACACCTTC. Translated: CAISESRAGGYGYTF.

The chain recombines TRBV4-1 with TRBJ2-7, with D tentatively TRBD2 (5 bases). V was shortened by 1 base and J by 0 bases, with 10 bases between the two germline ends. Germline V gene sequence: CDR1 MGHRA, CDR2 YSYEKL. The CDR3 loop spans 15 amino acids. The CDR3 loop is CASSQVLARSYEQYF. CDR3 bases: TGCGCCAGCAGCCAAGTATTAGCGCGCTCCTACGAGCAGTACTTC.

Here the CDR3 DNA reads TGTGCCAGCAGCTTGGAGCCTAGCAATCAGCCCCAGCATTTT. Translated, it gives CASSLEPSNQPQHF. V and J are TRBV7-2 and TRBJ1-5, with D unclear. Deletions cut 3 bases from V and 0 bases from J, with 6 bases between. Germline CDR1 reads SGHTA; CDR2 reads FQGNSA. The CDR3 has 14 amino acids.

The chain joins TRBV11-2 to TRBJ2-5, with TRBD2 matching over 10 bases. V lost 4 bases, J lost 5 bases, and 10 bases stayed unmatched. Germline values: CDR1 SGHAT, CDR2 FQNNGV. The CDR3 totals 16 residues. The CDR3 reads CASSSQAGGPRETQYF. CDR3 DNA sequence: TGTGCCAGCAGCTCCCAAGCGGGAGGGCCACGGGAGACCCAGTACTTC.

The CDR3 reads CATSDLSDNYGYTF. The CDR3 DNA is TGTGCCACCAGTGATTTGTCAGATAACTATGGCTACACCTTC. V usage is TRBV24-1 and J usage is TRBJ1-2, with D uncertain. Trimming took off 0 bases at V and 1 base at J, with 5 bases between the two ends. This CDR3 has 14 amino acids. Germline V CDR1 and CDR2: KGHDR, SFDVKD.

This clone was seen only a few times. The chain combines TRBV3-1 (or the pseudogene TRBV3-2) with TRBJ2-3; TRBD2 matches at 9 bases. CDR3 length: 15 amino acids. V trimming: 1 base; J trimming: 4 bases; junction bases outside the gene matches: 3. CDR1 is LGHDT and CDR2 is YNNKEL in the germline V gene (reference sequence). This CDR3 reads CASSQASGKPDTQYF. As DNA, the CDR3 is TGTGCCAGCAGCCAAGCTAGCGGGAAGCCAGATACGCAGTATTTT.

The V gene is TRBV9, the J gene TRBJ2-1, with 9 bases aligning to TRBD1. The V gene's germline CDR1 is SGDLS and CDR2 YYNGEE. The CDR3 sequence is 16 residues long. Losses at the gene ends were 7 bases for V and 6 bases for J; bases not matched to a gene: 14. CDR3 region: CASGHPRDRAINEQFF. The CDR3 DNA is TGTGCCAGCGGCCACCCCCGGGACAGGGCTATCAATGAGCAGTTCTTC.

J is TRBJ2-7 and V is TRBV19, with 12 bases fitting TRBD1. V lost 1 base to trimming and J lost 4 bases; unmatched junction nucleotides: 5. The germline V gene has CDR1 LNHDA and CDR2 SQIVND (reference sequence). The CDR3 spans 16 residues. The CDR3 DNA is TGTGCCAGTAGTATAGGCCGGGACAGGGGGCTTTACGAGCAGTACTTC. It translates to CASSIGRDRGLYEQYF.

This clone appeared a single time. The CDR3 is CASSLAGTSPQQYF. In nucleotides, the CDR3 is TGTGCCAGCAGCTTGGCGGGGACTAGCCCCCAGCAGTACTTC. The rearrangement uses TRBV7-2 and TRBJ2-7; 9 positions agree with TRBD2. J lost 8 bases, V lost 3 bases, and 8 bases had no gene match. Germline assignment: CDR1 SGHTA and CDR2 FQGNSA. This CDR3 is built from 14 residues. Full variable domain (missing parts from reference TRBV7-2 and TRBJ2-7): GAGVSQSPSNKVTEKGKDVELRCDPISGHTALYWYRQSLGQGLEFLIYFQGNSAPDKSGLPSDRFSAERTGGSVSTLTIQRTQQEDSAVYLCASSLAGTSPQQYFGPGTRLTVT.

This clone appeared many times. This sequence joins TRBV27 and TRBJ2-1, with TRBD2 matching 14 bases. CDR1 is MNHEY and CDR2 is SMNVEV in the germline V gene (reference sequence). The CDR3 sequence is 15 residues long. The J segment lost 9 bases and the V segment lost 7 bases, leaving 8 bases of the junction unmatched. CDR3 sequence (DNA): TGTGCCAGCATTACTGGGACTAGCGGGAGTGGTGAGCAGTTCTTC. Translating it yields CASITGTSGSGEQFF.

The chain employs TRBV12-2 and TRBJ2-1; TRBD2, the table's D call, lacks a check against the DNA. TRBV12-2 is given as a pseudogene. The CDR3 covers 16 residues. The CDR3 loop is CASRSVLAFIYNEQFF. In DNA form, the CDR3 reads TGTGCAAGTCGCTCGGTACTAGCGTTCATCTACAATGAGCAGTTCTTC.

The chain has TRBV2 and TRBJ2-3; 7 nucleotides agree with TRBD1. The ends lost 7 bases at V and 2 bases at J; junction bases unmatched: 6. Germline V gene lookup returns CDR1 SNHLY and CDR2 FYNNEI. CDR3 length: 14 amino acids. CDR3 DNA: TGTGCCAGCACCGACAGGGCATCCACAGATACGCAGTATTTT. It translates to CASTDRASTDTQYF.

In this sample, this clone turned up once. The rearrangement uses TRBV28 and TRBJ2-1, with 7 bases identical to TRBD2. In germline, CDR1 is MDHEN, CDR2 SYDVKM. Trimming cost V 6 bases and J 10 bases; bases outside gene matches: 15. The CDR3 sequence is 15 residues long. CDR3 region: CASSWDYPRGREQFF. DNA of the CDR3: TGTGCCAGCAGCTGGGACTACCCCCGAGGTCGCGAGCAGTTCTTC. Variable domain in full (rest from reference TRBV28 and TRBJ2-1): DVKVTQSSRYLVKRTGEKVFLECVQDMDHENMFWYRQDPGLGLRLIYFSYDVKMKEKGDIPEGYSVSREKKERFSLILESASTNQTSMYLCASSWDYPRGREQFFGPGTRLTVL.

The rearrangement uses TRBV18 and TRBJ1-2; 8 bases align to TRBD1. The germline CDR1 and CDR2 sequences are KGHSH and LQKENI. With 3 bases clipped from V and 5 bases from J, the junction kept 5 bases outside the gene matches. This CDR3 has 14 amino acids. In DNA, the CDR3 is TGTGCCAGCTCACCTCCGACAGGGGCGTATGGCTACACCTTC. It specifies CASSPPTGAYGYTF. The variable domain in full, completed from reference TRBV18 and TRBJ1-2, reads NAGVMQNPRHLVRRRGQEARLRCSPMKGHSHVYWYRQLPEEGLKFMVYLQKENIIDESGMPKERFSAEFPKEGPSILRIQQVVRGDSAAYFCASSPPTGAYGYTFGSGTRLTVV.

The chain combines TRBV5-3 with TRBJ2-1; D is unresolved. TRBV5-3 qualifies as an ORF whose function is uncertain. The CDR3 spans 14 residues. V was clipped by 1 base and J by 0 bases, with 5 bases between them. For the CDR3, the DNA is TGTGCCAGAAGCTTGAAGAGCTCCTACAATGAGCAGTTCTTC. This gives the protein CARSLKSSYNEQFF.